The rows below give T cell receptor beta chains drawn from one sample of a study of blood T cell repertoires in COVID-19. Using immunoSEQ multiplex PCR, the repertoire was profiled, and TCRdb retains in-frame clones only, with some absent. This sample has under 300,000 clones, with 70% to 85% found just once. The material sequenced was peripheral blood. These receptors were taken from a woman at least 80 years old with active or convalescent COVID-19. Both conserved end residues are part of each CDR3. D genes are given only for firm matches. Clone size appears in some rows only: once, few, many, or a class for an expanded clone.

d_call j_call v_call clone_size cdr3_nt cdr3_aa
TRBD1 TRBJ1-2 TRBV2 NA TGTGCCAGCAGTGAAGCGCGGGACAGGGGTGGCTACACCTTC CASSEARDRGGYTF
TRBD1 TRBJ1-2 TRBV6-5 few TGTGCCACAACCACAGGGGGCGAAGGCTACACCTTC CATTTGGEGYTF
TRBD1 TRBJ1-4 TRBV5-6 NA TGTGCCAGCAGCCCGGGACAGATTAATGAAAAACTGTTTTTT CASSPGQINEKLFF
TRBD1 TRBJ2-7 TRBV7-2 NA TGTGCCAGCAGCTGGGGACAGGGTTCCTACGAGCAGTACTTC CASSWGQGSYEQYF
NA TRBJ1-2 TRBV3-1/TRBV3-2 NA TGTGCCAGCAGCCAAGGGTTTGGACAGAACTATGGCTACACCTTC CASSQGFGQNYGYTF
TRBD2 TRBJ2-5 TRBV9 NA TGTGCCAGCAGCCTCAGACTAGCGGGAGGTAACACCCCGGAGACCCAGTACTTC CASSLRLAGGNTPETQYF
NA TRBJ1-1 TRBV18 NA TGTGCCAGCTCACCAGGGGGGTCGGGCACTGAAGCTTTCTTT CASSPGGSGTEAFF
TRBD2 TRBJ2-7 TRBV23-1 NA TGCGCCAGCAGTCAATCCTCGGGACTAGCGGGAGACCAGGTCGACGAGCAGTACTTC CASSQSSGLAGDQVDEQYF
NA TRBJ1-5 TRBV5-1 NA TGCGCCAGCAGCGAGTTAGGGGGTTTTGGGCCCCAGCATTTT CASSELGGFGPQHF
NA TRBJ1-4 TRBV3-1/TRBV3-2 NA TGTGCCAGCAGCCCCCCGGGGGGGCGGACAAAACTGTTTTTT CASSPPGGRTKLFF
NA TRBJ2-5 TRBV6-5 NA TGTGCCAGCAGTTACTCTCCGAGGTTCACGGAGACCCAGTACTTC CASSYSPRFTETQYF
NA TRBJ1-2 TRBV5-6 NA TGTGCCAGCAGCTTAAGTTCGGGGGGCTACACCTTC CASSLSSGGYTF
NA TRBJ2-7 TRBV5-1 NA TGCGCCAGCAGCTTGGGTCAGTCATCCTACGAGCAGTACTTC CASSLGQSSYEQYF
NA TRBJ2-7 TRBV5-1 NA TGCGCCAGCAGCGGAGGGACCGTCTATTCCTACGAGCAGTACTTC CASSGGTVYSYEQYF
NA TRBJ1-1 TRBV11-3 NA TGTGCCAGCAGCTTAGGGCAGGGGAACACTGAAGCTTTCTTT CASSLGQGNTEAFF
TRBD1 TRBJ2-1 TRBV28 NA TGTGCCAGCAGTTTGGGTGACAGGGGTCCGTATGAGCAGTTCTTC CASSLGDRGPYEQFF
NA TRBJ1-5 TRBV24-1 NA TGTGCCACCAGCCCGACGGGGTTCAATCAGCCCCAGCATTTT CATSPTGFNQPQHF
NA TRBJ1-2 TRBV6-5 NA TGTGCCAGCAGTCCCGACAGGAGCTATGGCTACACCTTC CASSPDRSYGYTF
TRBD1 TRBJ2-7 TRBV7-9 once TGTGCCAGCAGCTTAAATCGGGACAGGGAGGCCCTTGGCGAGCAGTACTTC CASSLNRDREALGEQYF
TRBD2 TRBJ2-5 TRBV3-1/TRBV3-2 NA TGTGCCAGCAGAGCGAGCGGGAGGCCCGGCGGAGAGACCCAGTACTTC CASRASGRPGGETQYF
NA TRBJ1-4 TRBV19 once TGTGCCAGTAGTAGATCGACAGCGACTCTCGGAGAAAAACTGTTTTTT CASSRSTATLGEKLFF
NA TRBJ2-2 TRBV5-5 NA TGTGCCAGCAGCTCTGGTCGAGTGTTCTCTGGGGAGCTGTTTTTT CASSSGRVFSGELFF
NA TRBJ2-1 TRBV5-1 NA TGCGCCAGCAGCCTCGGGACATCCTCCTACAATGAGCAGTTCTTC CASSLGTSSYNEQFF
TRBD2 TRBJ2-7 TRBV27 NA TGTGCCAGCAGTTTATCAGTGGCGGGGGGCCCCTACGAGCAGTACTTC CASSLSVAGGPYEQYF
NA TRBJ1-5 TRBV6-1 NA TGTGCCAGCAGATACGGGTCGGGTCCCAATCAGCCCCAGCATTTT CASRYGSGPNQPQHF
NA TRBJ2-2 TRBV15 once TGTGCCACCAGCAGAGTCAGGATATCGAACACCGGGGAGCTGTTTTTT CATSRVRISNTGELFF
NA TRBJ2-2 TRBV12-3/TRBV12-4 NA TGTGCCAGCAGCCCTTACGGAGCCGGGGAGCTGTTTTTT CASSPYGAGELFF
NA TRBJ1-2 TRBV14 NA TGTGCCAGCAGCTCAGGGTCCAGCTATGGCTACACCTTC CASSSGSSYGYTF
TRBD1 TRBJ2-1 TRBV28 once TGTGCCAGCAGGCCCCGGGACAGGGAGTACAATGAGCAGTTCTTC CASRPRDREYNEQFF
TRBD2 TRBJ2-3 TRBV4-1 NA TGCGCCAGCAGCCAAGGCAAAGCGGGAGGCACAGATACGCAGTATTTT CASSQGKAGGTDTQYF
TRBD2 TRBJ2-3 TRBV7-6 NA TGTGCCAGCAGCTGGAGCGGGAGCTACACAGATACGCAGTATTTT CASSWSGSYTDTQYF
TRBD2 TRBJ2-1 TRBV5-4 few TGTGCCTGGGGAGGGGTAAATGAGCAGTTCTTC CAWGGVNEQFF
NA TRBJ1-3 TRBV9 NA TGTGCCAGCAGCGGACGCTCGGGGGTTTGGAGAAACTCTGGAAACACCATATATTTT CASSGRSGVWRNSGNTIYF
TRBD1 TRBJ1-2 TRBV28 NA TGTGCCAGCAGTTCATACCAACAGGGGGGGAACTATGGCTACACCTTC CASSSYQQGGNYGYTF
TRBD1 TRBJ2-4 TRBV5-1 NA TGCGCCAGCAGCGACGGAAGTGGGGGACAGGGTGGTAACATTCAGTACTTC CASSDGSGGQGGNIQYF
NA TRBJ1-2 TRBV5-4 few TGTGCCAGCAGCTTGCTGGGTGTAGGGGAAGGCTACACCTTC CASSLLGVGEGYTF
TRBD1 TRBJ2-2 TRBV24-1 once TGTGCCACCAGTGATTCTCGGGACAGGGATCTCACCGGGGAGCTGTTTTTT CATSDSRDRDLTGELFF
NA TRBJ2-5 TRBV5-1 NA TGCGCCAGCAGCTATACAGGCTACCAAGAGACCCAGTACTTC CASSYTGYQETQYF
NA TRBJ1-1 TRBV4-2 few TGTGCCAGCAGCCAAGATCGGGGTTACACTGAAGCTTTCTTT CASSQDRGYTEAFF
TRBD1 TRBJ1-2 TRBV28 NA TGTGCCACAAGAAAAAACCGGGACAGGGGCTATGGCTACACCTTC CATRKNRDRGYGYTF
TRBD2 TRBJ2-3 TRBV7-2 NA TGTGCCAGCAGCTTATGGAGCGGGGGGCTTGATACGCAGTATTTT CASSLWSGGLDTQYF
TRBD1 TRBJ1-1 TRBV18 NA TGTGCCAGCTCACCCGGGACAGGGTACGGTTGGAACACTGAAGCTTTCTTT CASSPGTGYGWNTEAFF
NA TRBJ2-7 TRBV28 NA TGTGCCAGCGTAGCCAGGGGGGCAGACTACGAGCAGTACTTC CASVARGADYEQYF
NA TRBJ1-2 TRBV3-1/TRBV3-2 NA TGTGCCAGCAGCCAAGACCGGGTTGGCTACACCTTC CASSQDRVGYTF